Shown below are 12 T cell receptor beta chains from a single sample sequenced in a study of shared clonotypes between healthy human individuals. Profiled with immunoSEQ multiplex PCR; TCRdb holds only in-frame clones, not every one. In the table there are over a million clones, around 78% of which are singletons. The sample comprised memory CD4+ T cells from PBMCs. Subset specified: CD45RA-negative fraction. The receptors here all came from a man aged 18 to 35 in good health. Some clones in this sample may be carry-over from other donors' samples.

V and J are TRBV5-1 and TRBJ1-2; TRBD1 agrees at 7 bases. With 5 bases clipped from V and 2 bases from J, the junction kept 3 bases outside the gene matches. The CDR3 totals 13 residues. CDR1 is SGHRS and CDR2 is YFSETQ in the germline V gene. For the CDR3, the DNA is TGCGCCAGCAGGCCAGGGGGAAACTATGGCTACACCTTC. Protein: CASRPGGNYGYTF.

Remarks on this clone: A clone one base away is much larger, so this may be a read error. Other DNA sequences of this sample code for an identical CDR3. V and J are TRBV30 and TRBJ1-1; D gene unclear. This CDR3 contains 14 residues. CDR1 is GTSNPN, CDR2 SVGIG, per germline (reference sequence). CDR3 sequence reads: CAWSVTETNTEAFF. The CDR3 bases are TGTGCCTGGAGTGTAACGGAGACGAACACTGAAGCTTTCTTC.

This clone was recorded a few times. Other DNA sequences of this sample code for an identical CDR3. The chain links TRBV28 to TRBJ1-1; 9 bases agree with TRBD1. With V trimmed by 4 bases and J by 1 base, 1 base remained unmatched. The length of the CDR3 is 14 residues. CDR1 is MDHEN, CDR2 SYDVKM, per germline. This CDR3 reads CASSSGQGNTEAFF. CDR3 bases: TGTGCCAGCAGTTCGGGACAGGGGAACACTGAAGCTTTCTTT.

The CDR3 is CASSALYQPQHF. The CDR3 DNA reads TGTGCCAGCAGCGCCCTTTATCAGCCCCAGCATTTT. V and J are TRBV28 and TRBJ1-5; no clear D gene. Germline CDR1 reads MDHEN; CDR2 reads SYDVKM. V gave up 6 bases and J gave up 5 bases, with 8 bases separating them. The CDR3 extends over 12 amino acids.

This CDR3 is CASSPGLAGRIETQYF. The CDR3 nucleotides read TGTGCCAGCAGCCCGGGACTAGCGGGGAGGATAGAGACCCAGTACTTC. The chain joins TRBV7-9 to TRBJ2-5; 13 positions agree with TRBD2. The CDR3 runs to 16 residues. The J segment lost 4 bases and the V segment lost 5 bases, leaving 7 bases of the junction unmatched. Germline lookup yields CDR1 SEHNR and CDR2 FQNEAQ (reference sequence).

This clone was detected once. The rearrangement links TRBV7-9 to TRBJ2-2; 8 nucleotides match TRBD2. J was trimmed by 5 bases and V by 3 bases; bases with no gene match: 11. This CDR3 has 17 amino acids. Germline V CDR1 and CDR2: SEHNR, FQNEAQ (reference sequence). CDR3 DNA: TGTGCCAGCAGCTTCCGGGGGGTAGCGGGAAGGACCGGGGAGCTGTTTTTT. This translates into CASSFRGVAGRTGELFF.

As regards this clone: Additional DNA sequences in this sample encode the identical CDR3. CDR3 DNA sequence: TGTGCCAGCAGTCCTCCGGGACTAGCGGTCTACGAGCAGTACTTC. Translating gives CASSPPGLAVYEQYF. The chain carries TRBV28 and TRBJ2-7; 11 bases agree with TRBD2. The ends lost 5 bases at V and 3 bases at J; junction bases unmatched: 6. This CDR3 region has 15 residues. Germline CDR1 reads MDHEN; CDR2 reads SYDVKM.

The chain combines TRBV4-1 with TRBJ2-1, with TRBD1 as a possible D gene (6 bases). Germline loops: CDR1 MGHRA, CDR2 YSYEKL. This CDR3 contains 15 residues. The ends were cut back, 0 bases at V and 7 bases at J, with 13 bases in the middle. This chain's CDR3 is CASSQDNRVWNEQFF. As DNA, the CDR3 is TGCGCCAGCAGCCAAGATAACAGGGTGTGGAATGAGCAGTTCTTC.

The chain combines TRBV19 with TRBJ1-2; 7 bases agree with TRBD1. V dropped 0 bases and J dropped 2; count of bases not matched to a gene: 9. CDR3 length equals 17 residues. CDR1 is LNHDA and CDR2 is SQIVND in the germline V gene (reference sequence). CDR3 in amino acids: CASSIDPPTGSNYGYTF. The DNA for the CDR3 is TGTGCCAGTAGTATAGATCCCCCGACAGGGAGCAACTATGGCTACACCTTC.

The chain joins TRBV9 to TRBJ2-1; no firm D call. V lost 1 base and J 7 bases, leaving 9 bases between the germline ends. The V gene's germline CDR1 is SGDLS and CDR2 YYNGEE. The CDR3 is made up of 13 amino acids. Here the CDR3 reads CASSVSSKNEQFF. The CDR3 DNA is TGTGCCAGCAGCGTATCCTCTAAAAATGAGCAGTTCTTC.

The chain carries TRBV15 and TRBJ1-4, with a tentative D call TRBD1 (6 bases). CDR1 is LNHNV and CDR2 is YYDKDF in the germline V gene (reference sequence). The CDR3 extends over 16 amino acids. Trimming left V 1 base short and J 3 bases short, with 12 bases between. CDR3 loop: CATSRGDTHANEKLFF. CDR3 nucleotide sequence: TGTGCCACCAGCAGAGGGGACACACATGCTAATGAAAAACTGTTTTTT.

The J gene is TRBJ2-6, the V gene TRBV7-2; TRBD1 might be the D (6 bases). CDR1 is SGHTA, CDR2 FQGNSA, per germline. Trimming left V 5 bases short and J 4 bases short, with 9 bases between. The CDR3 totals 14 residues. The CDR3 spells CASSPGTGANVLTF. The CDR3 DNA reads TGTGCCAGCAGCCCGGGGACAGGGGCCAACGTCCTGACTTTC. Combining the CDR3 with reference TRBV7-2 and TRBJ2-6 gives the whole variable domain GAGVSQSPSNKVTEKGKDVELRCDPISGHTALYWYRQSLGQGLEFLIYFQGNSAPDKSGLPSDRFSAERTGGSVSTLTIQRTQQEDSAVYLCASSPGTGANVLTFGAGSRLTVL.